This is a list of T cell receptor beta chains from one sample in a study of blood T cells in healthy people across ages. Using its own MiXCR run on the 5' RACE reads, TCRdb lists one record per CDR3 protein. Counted here are approximately 880,000 distinct CDR3 sequences, about 48% occurring once; the ten biggest clones make up roughly 12%. Material for sequencing was blood. The receptors stem from a young man in good health. Each CDR3 is given with its conserved first and last residue. The D gene is left open where the match is weak. Clone sizes are given selectively: once, few, many, or a class where the clone is expanded.

clone size,D gene,V gene,J gene,CDR3 protein,CDR3 DNA
few,NA,TRBV3-1,TRBJ2-7,CASVGAGSYEQYF,TGTGCCAGCGTAGGCGCAGGGTCCTACGAGCAGTACTTC
NA,NA,TRBV20-1,TRBJ2-6,CSAGGGEANVLTF,TGCAGTGCTGGGGGCGGAGAGGCCAACGTCCTGACTTTC
NA,NA,TRBV7-9,TRBJ1-5,CASSSEGTRQPQHF,TGTGCCAGCAGTTCGGAGGGAACGAGGCAGCCCCAGCATTTT
few,TRBD1,TRBV15,TRBJ1-2,CATSSRQGNDFNYGYTF,TGTGCCACCAGCAGCCGACAGGGTAACGACTTTAACTATGGCTACACCTTC
few,TRBD1,TRBV28,TRBJ2-5,CASSSPAGGAGTQYF,TGTGCCAGCAGTTCCCCCGCAGGGGGCGCGGGGACCCAGTACTTC
NA,NA,TRBV28,TRBJ2-5,CATDSLSAQETQYF,TGTGCCACCGACAGCCTGTCTGCCCAAGAGACCCAGTACTTC
NA,NA,TRBV6-5,TRBJ1-6,CASSTARRGDSPLHF,TGTGCCAGCAGTACCGCTCGCAGGGGTGATTCACCCCTCCACTTT
NA,TRBD2,TRBV11-1,TRBJ2-2,CASSPRLAGDTGELFF,TGTGCCAGCAGCCCACGACTAGCGGGAGACACCGGGGAGCTGTTTTTT
few,NA,TRBV4-1,TRBJ2-5,CASSQEFGRETQYF,TGCGCCAGCAGCCAAGAGTTTGGTCGAGAGACCCAGTACTTC
NA,TRBD1,TRBV5-1,TRBJ1-6,CASQRDSSNSPLHF,TGCGCCAGCCAACGGGACAGCTCCAATTCACCCCTCCACTTT
NA,TRBD1,TRBV4-1,TRBJ1-2,CASSQLTGGGYTF,TGCGCCAGCAGCCAGCTTACAGGGGGCGGCTACACCTTC
NA,TRBD1,TRBV14,TRBJ1-2,CASSQDPQGYGYTF,TGTGCCAGCAGCCAAGATCCACAGGGGTATGGCTACACCTTC
NA,NA,TRBV11-2,TRBJ2-7,CASSLEGGVFNEQYF,TGTGCCAGCAGCTTAGAAGGCGGGGTGTTCAATGAGCAGTACTTC
NA,NA,TRBV7-8,TRBJ2-5,CASSFKRTETQYF,TGTGCCAGCAGCTTTAAGCGTACAGAGACCCAGTACTTC
few,TRBD1,TRBV29-1,TRBJ2-1,CSVTHWGQGLNEQFF,TGCAGCGTCACGCACTGGGGACAGGGGTTGAATGAGCAGTTCTTC
NA,NA,TRBV24-1,TRBJ2-5,CATSGLKQGYEQYF,TGTGCCACCAGTGGACTTAAACAGGGATATGAGCAGTACTTC
many,NA,TRBV20-1,TRBJ2-3,CSARETLGDTQYF,TGCAGTGCTAGAGAAACATTGGGAGATACGCAGTATTTT
NA,NA,TRBV5-1,TRBJ1-6,CASMEGENSPLHF,TGCGCCAGCATGGAGGGTGAAAATTCACCCCTCCACTTT
few,NA,TRBV9,TRBJ2-7,CASSVGSTSYEQYF,TGTGCCAGCAGCGTGGGCAGCACTTCCTACGAGCAGTACTTC
NA,TRBD2,TRBV7-8,TRBJ2-7,CASSQRLARSSYEQYF,TGTGCCAGCAGCCAAAGACTAGCCAGGAGCTCCTACGAGCAGTACTTC
NA,NA,TRBV25-1,TRBJ1-6,CASSELPALGWNSPLHF,TGTGCCAGCAGTGAATTACCCGCTCTCGGATGGAATTCACCCCTCCACTTT
NA,TRBD2,TRBV4-3,TRBJ2-3,CASSQVGGDTDTQYF,TGCGCCAGCAGCCAAGTTGGGGGGGACACAGATACGCAGTATTTT
NA,NA,TRBV20-1,TRBJ2-3,CSAQAGLTETQYF,TGCAGTGCCCAAGCGGGCCTCACAGAGACGCAGTATTTT
NA,NA,TRBV9,TRBJ2-7,CASSVGGTDEQYF,TGTGCCAGCAGCGTAGGGGGCACGGACGAGCAGTACTTC
few,TRBD2,TRBV27,TRBJ2-1,CASSPTSGGWNEQFF,TGTGCCAGCAGTCCTACTAGCGGGGGTTGGAATGAGCAGTTCTTC
NA,NA,TRBV4-3,TRBJ2-3,CASSQGLRGVIDTQYF,TGCGCCAGCAGCCAAGGCCTCAGGGGTGTCATAGATACGCAGTATTTT
NA,NA,TRBV20-1,TRBJ2-1,CRALSESSYNEQFF,TGCAGAGCCCTTAGCGAGAGCTCCTACAATGAGCAGTTCTTC
NA,NA,TRBV10-3,TRBJ2-5,CAISPQPDNQGTQYF,TGTGCCATCAGTCCACAGCCGGACAACCAAGGGACCCAGTACTTC
NA,NA,TRBV15,TRBJ2-4,CATSRDAVGAKNIQYF,TGTGCCACCAGCAGAGATGCCGTGGGTGCCAAAAACATTCAGTACTTC
many,NA,TRBV5-1,TRBJ2-5,CASSFTGRTQETQYF,TGCGCCAGCAGTTTTACCGGACGGACCCAAGAGACCCAGTACTTC
few,NA,TRBV4-3,TRBJ2-5,CASSQVYGPETQYF,TGCGCCAGCAGCCAAGTTTACGGGCCAGAGACCCAGTACTTC
NA,NA,TRBV7-9,TRBJ2-7,CASSSEEILFSYEQYF,TGTGCCAGCAGCTCTGAGGAAATACTCTTCTCCTACGAGCAGTACTTC
NA,NA,TRBV9,TRBJ2-5,CASSVEEETQYF,TGTGCCAGCAGCGTAGAGGAAGAGACCCAGTACTTC
NA,NA,TRBV6-5,TRBJ1-3,CASSQLGNTIYF,TGTGCCAGCAGTCAACTCGGAAACACCATATATTTT
once,TRBD1,TRBV5-1,TRBJ1-2,CASSFQGVLLTNYGYTF,TGCGCCAGCAGCTTTCAGGGGGTACTACTTACTAACTATGGCTACACCTTC
NA,TRBD1,TRBV27,TRBJ1-1,CASKGATEAFF,TGTGCTAGTAAGGGGGCGACTGAAGCTTTCTTT
NA,TRBD1,TRBV2,TRBJ1-2,CASSEGGANYGYTF,TGTGCCAGCAGCGAAGGGGGCGCTAACTATGGCTACACCTTC
NA,NA,TRBV7-9,TRBJ2-1,CASTSRDSYNEQFF,TGTGCCAGCACCTCAAGAGATTCCTACAATGAGCAGTTCTTC
few,NA,TRBV6-5,TRBJ2-1,CASSYWDSGPRSEQFF,TGTGCCAGCAGTTACTGGGACTCCGGGCCGCGGAGTGAGCAGTTCTTC
NA,NA,TRBV4-2,TRBJ1-2,CASSQDGPTAHYGYTF,TGTGCCAGCAGCCAAGATGGGCCCACCGCCCACTATGGCTACACCTTC
NA,NA,TRBV5-6,TRBJ2-7,CASSLVALSYEQYF,TGTGCCAGCAGCTTGGTAGCGTTATCCTACGAGCAGTACTTC
few,NA,TRBV4-1,TRBJ2-5,CASSQDNGETQYF,TGCGCCAGCAGCCAAGATAACGGAGAGACCCAGTACTTC
NA,TRBD2,TRBV4-3,TRBJ2-1,CASSQDRRTSGDNEQFF,TGCGCCAGCAGCCAAGATCGACGGACTAGCGGGGACAATGAGCAGTTCTTC
few,TRBD1,TRBV10-3,TRBJ1-2,CAISDNQGDGYTF,TGTGCCATCAGTGATAATCAGGGGGATGGCTACACCTTC
NA,NA,TRBV27,TRBJ1-6,CASSLEGPYSPLHF,TGTGCCAGCAGTCTAGAGGGACCCTATTCACCCCTCCACTTT
NA,TRBD1,TRBV7-9,TRBJ1-5,CASSYGDRANQPQHF,TGTGCCAGCAGCTACGGGGACAGGGCAAATCAGCCCCAGCATTTT
many,NA,TRBV7-9,TRBJ2-7,CASSLNSEQYF,TGTGCCAGCAGCTTAAATTCCGAGCAGTACTTC
once,NA,TRBV20-1,TRBJ2-1,CSAREETSVYNEQFF,TGCAGTGCTAGGGAGGAGACTTCCGTGTACAATGAGCAGTTCTTC
few,NA,TRBV29-1,TRBJ2-7,CSVEDLNRLTYNEQYF,TGCAGCGTTGAAGATCTTAACAGGTTAACCTACAATGAGCAGTACTTC
NA,NA,TRBV18,TRBJ1-5,CASSPPIRDRNQPQHF,TGTGCCAGCTCACCACCCATAAGGGACCGAAATCAGCCCCAGCATTTT
NA,NA,TRBV12-3/TRBV12-4,TRBJ1-4,CASSSLGGEMFF,TGTGCCAGCAGCTCCCTCGGGGGGGAAATGTTTTTT
few,NA,TRBV20-1,TRBJ1-1,CSARDVRKGEWNTEAFF,TGCAGTGCTCGGGACGTGAGAAAGGGAGAGTGGAACACTGAAGCTTTCTTT
NA,TRBD1,TRBV5-1,TRBJ1-2,CASGPGDRVYGYTF,TGTGCCAGCGGGCCCGGGGACAGGGTCTATGGCTACACCTTC
once,TRBD2,TRBV6-5,TRBJ2-3,CASRKAGGPGTQYF,TGTGCCAGTCGCAAAGCGGGAGGGCCGGGTACGCAGTATTTT
NA,NA,TRBV15,TRBJ1-5,CANSRDRLYMGGGQHF,TGTGCCAACAGCAGAGATCGATTGTACATGGGCGGGGGTCAGCATTTT
NA,TRBD1,TRBV28,TRBJ1-2,CASSWDDRAYGYTF,TGTGCCAGCAGTTGGGACGACAGGGCCTATGGCTACACCTTC
NA,NA,TRBV6-2/TRBV6-3,TRBJ1-4,CASTREINEKLFF,TGTGCCAGCACCCGCGAGATTAATGAAAAACTGTTTTTT